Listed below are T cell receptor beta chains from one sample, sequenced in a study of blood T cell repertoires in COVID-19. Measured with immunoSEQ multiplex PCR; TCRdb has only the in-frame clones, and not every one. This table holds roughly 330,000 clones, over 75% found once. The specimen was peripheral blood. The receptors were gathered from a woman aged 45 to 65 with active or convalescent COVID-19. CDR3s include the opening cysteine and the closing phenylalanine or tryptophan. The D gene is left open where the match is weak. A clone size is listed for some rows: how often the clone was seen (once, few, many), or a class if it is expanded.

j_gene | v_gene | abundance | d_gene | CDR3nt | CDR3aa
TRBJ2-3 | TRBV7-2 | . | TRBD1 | TGTGCCAGCAGCGCCTACAGGGGGCGCGACACAGATACGCAGTATTTT | CASSAYRGRDTDTQYF
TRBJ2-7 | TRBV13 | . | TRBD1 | TGTGCCAGCAGCTTAGCTGGTCTTGACAGGGAGTACGAGCAGTACTTC | CASSLAGLDREYEQYF
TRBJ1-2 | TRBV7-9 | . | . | TGTGCCAGCAGCTTAGAAGGGGGAAACAAAGGTGGCTACACCTTC | CASSLEGGNKGGYTF
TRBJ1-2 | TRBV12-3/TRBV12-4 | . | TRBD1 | TGTGCCAGCAGTTCACAGGGGACTGGCTACACCTTC | CASSSQGTGYTF
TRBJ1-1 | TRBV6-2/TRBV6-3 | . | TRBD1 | TGTGCCAGCAGCAATCTGGACAGGCAGGATGCTGAAGCTTTCTTT | CASSNLDRQDAEAFF
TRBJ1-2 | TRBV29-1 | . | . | TGCAGCGTTGGAGGGACAATCTATGGCTACACCTTC | CSVGGTIYGYTF
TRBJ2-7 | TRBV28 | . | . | TGTGCCAGCAGTGAAGGCGGAACTTACGAGCAGTACTTC | CASSEGGTYEQYF
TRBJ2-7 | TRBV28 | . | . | TGTGCCAGCAGCCCAATTGCTGCAGGCCGGTACGAGCAGTACTTC | CASSPIAAGRYEQYF
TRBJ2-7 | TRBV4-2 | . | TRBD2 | TGTGCCAGCAGCCAAACCGGGACTAAACTCAGCGAGCAGTACTTC | CASSQTGTKLSEQYF
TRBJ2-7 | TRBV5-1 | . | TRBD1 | TGCGCCAGCAACGGGCCAGGGGGCTACGAGCAGTACTTC | CASNGPGGYEQYF
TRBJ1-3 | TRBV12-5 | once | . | TGTGCTAGTGGTTTGTCCGGGTCTGGAAACACCATATATTTT | CASGLSGSGNTIYF
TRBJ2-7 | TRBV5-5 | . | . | TGTGCCAGCAGCTTGGGCCCAAGACAGAACTCCTACGAGCAGTACTTC | CASSLGPRQNSYEQYF
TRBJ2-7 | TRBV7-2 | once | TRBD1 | TGTGCCAGCAGCCTGGACAGGGGGCCCTACGAGCAGTACTTC | CASSLDRGPYEQYF
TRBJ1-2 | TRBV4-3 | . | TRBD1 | TGCGCCAGCAGCCAAGACCCGACAGGGAAGGACTATGGCTACACCTTC | CASSQDPTGKDYGYTF
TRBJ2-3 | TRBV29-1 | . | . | TGCAGCGTTGCACAGCGCACAGATACGCAGTATTTT | CSVAQRTDTQYF
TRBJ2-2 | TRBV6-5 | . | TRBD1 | TGTGCCAGCAGCCTACCGGGACAGATGACCGGGGAGCTGTTTTTT | CASSLPGQMTGELFF
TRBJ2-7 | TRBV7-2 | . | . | TGTGCCAGCAGCCCTACAGGCCTGGGGGAGCAGTACTTC | CASSPTGLGEQYF
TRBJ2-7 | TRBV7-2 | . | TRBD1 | TGTGCCAGCAGCTCAGAAGGGACAGGGACCTACGAGCAGTACTTC | CASSSEGTGTYEQYF
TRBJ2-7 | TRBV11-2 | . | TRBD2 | TGTGCCAGCAGCTTCGGACTAGCGGGGGGGCTTTACGAGCAGTACTTC | CASSFGLAGGLYEQYF
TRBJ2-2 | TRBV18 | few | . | TGTGCCAGCTCACCATCCATGAACACCGGGGAGCTGTTTTTT | CASSPSMNTGELFF
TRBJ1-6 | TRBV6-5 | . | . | TGTGCCAGCATCCGGGGAGGGACACATAATTCACCCCTCCACTTT | CASIRGGTHNSPLHF
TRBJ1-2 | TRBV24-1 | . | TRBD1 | TGTGCCACCAGTGATACGACAGGGGCAGGGGATGGCTACACCTTC | CATSDTTGAGDGYTF
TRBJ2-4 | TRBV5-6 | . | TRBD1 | TGTGCCAGCAGTCTGACAGGGGACGCAGCCAAAAACATTCAGTACTTC | CASSLTGDAAKNIQYF
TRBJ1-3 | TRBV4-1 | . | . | TGCGCCAGCAGCCCCAACTTTGCCTCTGGAAACACCATATATTTT | CASSPNFASGNTIYF
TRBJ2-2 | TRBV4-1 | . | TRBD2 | TGCGCCAGCAGCCAAGCGAGCGGGAGCGCGTACACCGGGGAGCTGTTTTTT | CASSQASGSAYTGELFF
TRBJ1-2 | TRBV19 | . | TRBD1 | TGTGCCAGTAGTATGGGACAGGGTGGTTATGGCTACACCTTC | CASSMGQGGYGYTF
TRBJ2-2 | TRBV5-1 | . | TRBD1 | TGCGCCAGCAGCTTTCTACAGGGGGTCACCGGGGAGCTGTTTTTT | CASSFLQGVTGELFF
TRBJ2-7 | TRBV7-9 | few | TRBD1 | TGTGCCAGCAGCTCTAATAGAGACAGGGGAAGCTCCTACGAGCAGTACTTC | CASSSNRDRGSSYEQYF
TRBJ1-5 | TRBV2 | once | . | TGTGCCAGCAGTGAAAAACGACAGGTGAATCAGCCCCAGCATTTT | CASSEKRQVNQPQHF
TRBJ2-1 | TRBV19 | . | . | TGTGCCAGTAGTATAGGGGGCCTTTCCCTTACGAAGTCCTACAATGAGCAGTTCTTC | CASSIGGLSLTKSYNEQFF
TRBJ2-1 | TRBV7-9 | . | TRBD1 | TGTGCCAGCAGCCACCGGGACAGGGTTGACAATGAGCAGTTCTTC | CASSHRDRVDNEQFF
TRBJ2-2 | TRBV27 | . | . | TGTGCCAGCAGTCTAGGGCGGGGGCAAACCGGGGAGCTGTTTTTT | CASSLGRGQTGELFF
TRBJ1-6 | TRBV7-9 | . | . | TGTGCCAGCAGGGAAAGCGGGCGTTCACCCCTCCACTTT | CASRESGRSPLHF
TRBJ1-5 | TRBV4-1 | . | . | TGCGCCAGCAGCCAAGGGCGGGGGATAACCGGTTTCCAGCCCCAGCATTTT | CASSQGRGITGFQPQHF
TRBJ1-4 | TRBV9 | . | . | TGTGCCAGCACGCAGGGTGACAGTGCTGAAAAACTGTTTTTT | CASTQGDSAEKLFF
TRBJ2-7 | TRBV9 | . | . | TGTGCCAGCAGCGTAGCCGCCGGACTCTACGAGCAGTACTTC | CASSVAAGLYEQYF
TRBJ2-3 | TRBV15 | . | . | TGTGCCACCAAAAGGTGGGGGGGCGCACGAGACGATACGCAGTATTTT | CATKRWGGARDDTQYF
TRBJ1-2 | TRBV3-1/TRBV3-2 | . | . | TGTGCCAGCAGCCACTACGACGGGGGGGCCTATGGCTACACCTTC | CASSHYDGGAYGYTF
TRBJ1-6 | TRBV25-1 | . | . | TGTGCCAGCAGTGGAGGCTCACCCCTCCACTTT | CASSGGSPLHF
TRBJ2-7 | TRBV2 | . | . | TGTGCCAGCAGACGGCAAGACTTCTACGAGCAGTACTTC | CASRRQDFYEQYF
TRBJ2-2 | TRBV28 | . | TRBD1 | TGTGCCAGCAGTTCAATCCAGGGACAGGGGGCTACGAACACCGGGGAGCTGTTTTTT | CASSSIQGQGATNTGELFF
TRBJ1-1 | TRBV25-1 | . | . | TGTGCCAGCAGTGAATTAGGGGGCACTGAAGCTTTCTTT | CASSELGGTEAFF
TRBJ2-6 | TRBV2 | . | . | TGTGCCAGCAGTCTTCTACCCGCTGGGGCCAACGTCCTGACTTTC | CASSLLPAGANVLTF
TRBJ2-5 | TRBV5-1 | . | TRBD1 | TGCGCCAGCAGCTCGGGACAGGGGTATAGGGAGACCCAGTACTTC | CASSSGQGYRETQYF
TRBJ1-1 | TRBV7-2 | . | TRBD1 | TGTGCCAGCAGCTTATCGGCAGGGGGCACTGAAGCTTTCTTT | CASSLSAGGTEAFF
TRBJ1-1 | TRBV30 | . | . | TGTGCCTGGAGCCCCGGGGGCACTGAAGCTTTCTTT | CAWSPGGTEAFF
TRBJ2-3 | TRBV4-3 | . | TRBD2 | TGCGCCAGCAGCCAAGGACAGGGACTAGCGGGCGTTGGTACAGATACGCAGTATTTT | CASSQGQGLAGVGTDTQYF
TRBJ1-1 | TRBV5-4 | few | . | TGTGCCAGCAGCTCAGGACAGACCAGAAACACTGAAGCTTTCTTT | CASSSGQTRNTEAFF
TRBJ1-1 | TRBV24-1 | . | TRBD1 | TGTGCCACCAGTGCCGGGACAGGGGGGATGAACACTGAAGCTTTCTTT | CATSAGTGGMNTEAFF
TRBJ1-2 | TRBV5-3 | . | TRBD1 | TGTGCCAGAAGCTTGGGGGACAGCTCACCTGAAACGTATGGCTACACCTTC | CARSLGDSSPETYGYTF
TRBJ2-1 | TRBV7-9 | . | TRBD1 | TGTGCCAGCAGCTTCAGGGACAGGTACAATGAGCAGTTCTTC | CASSFRDRYNEQFF